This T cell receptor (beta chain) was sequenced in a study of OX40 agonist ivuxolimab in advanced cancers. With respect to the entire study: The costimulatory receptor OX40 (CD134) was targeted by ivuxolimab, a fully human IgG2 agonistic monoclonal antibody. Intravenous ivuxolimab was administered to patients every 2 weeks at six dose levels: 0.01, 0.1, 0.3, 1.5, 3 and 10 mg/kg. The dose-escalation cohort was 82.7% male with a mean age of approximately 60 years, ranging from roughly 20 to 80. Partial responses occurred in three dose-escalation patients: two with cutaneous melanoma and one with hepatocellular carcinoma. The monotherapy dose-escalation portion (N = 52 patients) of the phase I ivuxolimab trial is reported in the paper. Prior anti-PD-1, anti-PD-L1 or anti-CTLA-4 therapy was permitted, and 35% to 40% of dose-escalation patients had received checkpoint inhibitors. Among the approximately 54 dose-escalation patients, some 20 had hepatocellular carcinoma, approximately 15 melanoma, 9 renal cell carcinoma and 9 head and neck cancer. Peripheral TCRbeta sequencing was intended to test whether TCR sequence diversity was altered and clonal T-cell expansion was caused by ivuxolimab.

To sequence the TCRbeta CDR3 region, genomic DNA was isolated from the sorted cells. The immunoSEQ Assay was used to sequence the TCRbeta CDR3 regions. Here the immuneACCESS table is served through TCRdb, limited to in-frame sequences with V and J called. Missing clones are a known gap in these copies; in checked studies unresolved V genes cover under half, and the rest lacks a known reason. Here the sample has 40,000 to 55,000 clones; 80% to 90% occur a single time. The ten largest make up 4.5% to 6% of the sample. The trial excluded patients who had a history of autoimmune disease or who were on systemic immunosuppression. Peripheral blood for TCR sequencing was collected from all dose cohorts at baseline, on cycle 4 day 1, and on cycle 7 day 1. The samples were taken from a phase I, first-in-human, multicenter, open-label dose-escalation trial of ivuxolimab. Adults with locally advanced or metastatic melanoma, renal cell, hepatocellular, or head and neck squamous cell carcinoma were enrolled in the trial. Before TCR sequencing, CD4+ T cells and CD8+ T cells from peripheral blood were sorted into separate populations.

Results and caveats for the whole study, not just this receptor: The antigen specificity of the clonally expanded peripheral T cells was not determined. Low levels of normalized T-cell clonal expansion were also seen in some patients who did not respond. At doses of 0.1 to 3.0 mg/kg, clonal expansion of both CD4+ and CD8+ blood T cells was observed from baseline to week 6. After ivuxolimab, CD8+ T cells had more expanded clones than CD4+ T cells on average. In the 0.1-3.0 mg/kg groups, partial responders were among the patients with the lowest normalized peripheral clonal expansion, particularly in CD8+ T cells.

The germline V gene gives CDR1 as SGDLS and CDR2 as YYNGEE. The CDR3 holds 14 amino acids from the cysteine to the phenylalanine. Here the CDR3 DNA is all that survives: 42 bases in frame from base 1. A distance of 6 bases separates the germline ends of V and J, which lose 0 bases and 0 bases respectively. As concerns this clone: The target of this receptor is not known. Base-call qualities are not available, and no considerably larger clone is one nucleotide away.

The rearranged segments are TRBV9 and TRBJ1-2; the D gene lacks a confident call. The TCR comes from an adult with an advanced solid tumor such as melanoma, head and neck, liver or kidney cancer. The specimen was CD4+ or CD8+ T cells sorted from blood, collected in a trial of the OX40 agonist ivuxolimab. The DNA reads TGTGCCAGCAGCGTAGCGAGCACTAACTATGGCTACACCTTC. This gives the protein CASSVASTNYGYTF.